This record concerns one T cell receptor beta chain sequence. The antigen remains undetermined. J lost 0 bases, V lost 2 bases, and 10 bases had no gene match. From germline, CDR1 is MNHEY and CDR2 SMNVEV (reference sequence). CDR3 length equals 18 residues. The source of the sample is a study of graft-versus-host responses after intestinal transplantation. Generated by immunoSEQ multiplex PCR, the TCRdb table keeps only in-frame clones and is missing some. The sample has tens of thousands of clones; 80% to 95% are singletons. J is TRBJ2-1 and V is TRBV27, with 7 bases matching TRBD2. Source: unstimulated CD8+ T cells sorted from spleen or lymph node cells, taken before intestinal transplant. The TCR comes from a human donor who received an intestinal transplant. DNA of the CDR3: TGTGCCAGCAGTTTAACTCACGAGCGGGGTCGCTCCTACAATGAGCAGTTCTTC. Encoded protein: CASSLTHERGRSYNEQFF.